Listed below are T cell receptor beta chains from one sample, sequenced in a study of blood T cell repertoires in COVID-19. Data came from immunoSEQ multiplex PCR; TCRdb stores just in-frame clones and leaves some out. The profile shows under 300,000 clones, more than 75% of them singletons. Sequenced material: peripheral blood. The receptor set was obtained from a man older than 75 with acute or convalescent COVID-19. CDR3s include the opening cysteine and the closing phenylalanine or tryptophan. A D gene is named only where the DNA matches it firmly. Not all rows give a size; the values are once, few, many and, for expanded clones, a class.

>NA|15|TRBV7-8|TRBJ1-4|NA
TGTGCCAGCAGCTTAGCGCGGAACTCTAATGAAAAACTGTTTTTT
CASSLARNSNEKLFF
>NA|17|TRBV9|TRBJ2-2|NA
TGTGCCAGCAGCGTATCCTTACAGGACCCGAACACCGGGGAGCTGTTTTTT
CASSVSLQDPNTGELFF
>once|15|TRBV19|TRBJ1-2|NA
TGTGCCAGTAGTTACCGGGACAAGCCTAGCTATGGCTACACCTTC
CASSYRDKPSYGYTF
>few|13|TRBV27|TRBJ1-5|NA
TGTGCCAGCAGTTGGGCCCGCAATCAGCCCCAGCATTTT
CASSWARNQPQHF
>NA|15|TRBV18|TRBJ1-2|TRBD1
TGTGCCAGCTCACCTCAATACAGGGGGATCAATGGCTACACCTTC
CASSPQYRGINGYTF
>NA|14|TRBV20-1|TRBJ1-5|TRBD1
TGCAGTGCTAGTTCAGGACAGGCAAAACAGCCCCAGCATTTT
CSASSGQAKQPQHF
>NA|13|TRBV9|TRBJ2-1|TRBD1
TGTGCCAGCAGCGCCGACAGGGTCAATGAGCAGTTCTTC
CASSADRVNEQFF
>NA|14|TRBV7-2|TRBJ1-2|NA
TGTGCCAGCAGCCAGACGGGCAGGGTCAGTGGCTACACCTTC
CASSQTGRVSGYTF
>once|14|TRBV5-8|TRBJ2-3|TRBD1
TGTGCCAGCCGTTCTCGACAGGGAAGGGATACGCAGTATTTT
CASRSRQGRDTQYF
>NA|16|TRBV7-2|TRBJ1-5|NA
TGTGCCAGCAGCTCCATTAGGGGGGGGGCAGGTCAGCCCCAGCATTTT
CASSSIRGGAGQPQHF
>NA|13|TRBV5-1|TRBJ1-1|TRBD1
TGCGCCAGCAGCGCGGGACAGGGCACTGAAGCTTTCTTT
CASSAGQGTEAFF
>NA|14|TRBV25-1|TRBJ2-4|NA
TGTGCCAGCAGTGAAGGGGGGTACGGGGGCATTCAGTACTTC
CASSEGGYGGIQYF
>NA|17|TRBV6-2/TRBV6-3|TRBJ2-2|TRBD1
TGTGCCAGCAGTTACTCTCCAAGGACAGGGGTGTCCGGGGAGCTGTTTTTT
CASSYSPRTGVSGELFF
>NA|16|TRBV6-5|TRBJ1-6|NA
TGTGCCAGCAGTTATGAAGGGAGGCTAAGAAATTCACCCCTCCACTTT
CASSYEGRLRNSPLHF
>NA|16|TRBV21-1|TRBJ1-5|NA
TGTGCCAGCAGCCCGATGGGACAGGGTTTCAATCAGCCCCAGCATTTT
CASSPMGQGFNQPQHF
>once|12|TRBV29-1|TRBJ2-5|NA
TGCAGCGTTGAAAGAGGGTTCGGGACCCAGTACTTC
CSVERGFGTQYF
>NA|14|TRBV19|TRBJ2-1|NA
TGTGCCACCACCCCACTAGGCTCCTACAATGAGCAGTTCTTC
CATTPLGSYNEQFF
>NA|13|TRBV5-6|TRBJ1-6|TRBD1
TGTGCCAGCAGCCCCGACAGGGATTCACCCCTCCACTTT
CASSPDRDSPLHF
>NA|14|TRBV6-5|TRBJ1-1|TRBD1
TGTGCCAGCAGGAGCGAACAGGGGTCCACTGAAGCTTTCTTT
CASRSEQGSTEAFF
>NA|12|TRBV7-2|TRBJ1-1|TRBD1
TGTGCCAGCAGCTTGGGACAGAGTACAGCTTTCTTT
CASSLGQSTAFF
>NA|15|TRBV19|TRBJ2-1|NA
TGTGCCAGTACCGGCGGACTCTGGGCGTACAATGAGCAGTTCTTC
CASTGGLWAYNEQFF
>NA|16|TRBV27|TRBJ2-6|TRBD1
TGTGCCAGTAAACAGGGGGCCTTCTCTGGGGCCAACGTCCTGACTTTC
CASKQGAFSGANVLTF
>NA|13|TRBV18|TRBJ2-7|TRBD1
TGTGCCAGCTCCCGGACAGGGATCTACGAGCAGTACTTC
CASSRTGIYEQYF
>NA|15|TRBV6-5|TRBJ2-7|NA
TGTGCCAGCAGTTACTCGATGGGGGCGAGTTACGAGCAGTACTTC
CASSYSMGASYEQYF